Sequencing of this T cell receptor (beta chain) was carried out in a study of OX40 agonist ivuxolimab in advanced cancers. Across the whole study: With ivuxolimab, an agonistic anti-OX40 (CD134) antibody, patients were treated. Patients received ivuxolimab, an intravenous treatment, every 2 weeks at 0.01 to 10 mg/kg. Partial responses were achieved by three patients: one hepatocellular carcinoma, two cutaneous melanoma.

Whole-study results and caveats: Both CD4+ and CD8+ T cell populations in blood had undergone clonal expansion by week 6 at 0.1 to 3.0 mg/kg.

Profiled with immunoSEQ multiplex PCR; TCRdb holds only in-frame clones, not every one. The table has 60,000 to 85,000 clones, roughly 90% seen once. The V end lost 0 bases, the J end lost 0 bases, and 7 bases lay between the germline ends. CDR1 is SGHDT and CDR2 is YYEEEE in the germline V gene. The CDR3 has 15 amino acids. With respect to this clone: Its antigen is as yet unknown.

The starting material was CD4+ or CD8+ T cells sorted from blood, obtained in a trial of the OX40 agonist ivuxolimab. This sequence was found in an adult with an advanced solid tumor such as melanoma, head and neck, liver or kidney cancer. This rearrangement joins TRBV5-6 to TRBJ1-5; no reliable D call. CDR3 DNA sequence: TGTGCCAGCAGCTTGGGAGGGTATAGCAATCAGCCCCAGCATTTT. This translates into CASSLGGYSNQPQHF.